This TCR beta chain was observed in a study of blood T cells in healthy people across ages (dated by TCRdb to the mid-2010s). About the investigation overall: In model experiments, template switching captured roughly one uniquely barcoded TCR beta cDNA molecule for every two T cells. The study analyzed two additional independent replicas of 1 million unique cDNA reads from the same blood draw for two donors, one aged 18 to 29 and one aged 80 or older. Four age groups were formed from the donors: young (average about 16 years), middle-aged (around 40), aged (approximately 60) and long-lived (around 82). To track age-related changes in TCR beta repertoire diversity, the study relied on deep sequencing normalized with unique cDNA molecular identifiers. To avoid experimental bias, donors of different ages were randomly spread across the sequencing lanes.

Looking up the germline V gene (reference sequence) yields CDR1 DFQATT and CDR2 SNEGSKA. The CDR3, from cysteine to phenylalanine, totals 13 residues. Left in the record is the CDR3 DNA by itself, 39 bases read in frame from the first base. Trimming takes 6 bases from V and 7 bases from J, and the germline ends sit 18 bases apart. Libraries were constructed by 5' RACE. Sequencing was carried out with an Illumina HiSeq 2500. A second 7 to 11 cycle PCR used a sample-barcoded 5' primer and a J-beta primer mix. Each TCR beta cDNA molecule received a unique molecular identifier from a template-switch 5' adaptor carrying 12 random nucleotides. At least 2.5 million CDR3-containing paired-end reads were obtained from each sample. All of the RNA was converted into first-strand cDNA using the Mint cDNA synthesis kit, with a TRBC-specific oligonucleotide serving as the primer. All cDNA was treated with uracil-DNA glycosylase and then went through a first 18-cycle PCR with the universal primers M1SS and BC2_uni_R. As for the original processing: For normalization, 1 million high-quality reads, each with a distinct molecular identifier, were randomly selected from each sample. Instead of being binned into consensus sequences, reads that shared molecular identifiers were thrown out. MiTCR, run with a Q25 quality threshold and the strictest error-elimination algorithm, handled CDR3 identification, clonotype clustering and error correction. A nonparametric unseen species model using Euler transformation provided a lower-bound estimate of total TCR beta diversity. Clones were called with MiXCR by TCRdb after fastp trimmed the public reads at Q25, and only in-frame beta chains were retained. Rows with one shared CDR3 protein collapse into an entry with the most common genes and DNA. These V and J calls originate from TCRdb's pipeline instead of the authors' own analysis. Counted in this sample were some 1.7 million distinct CDR3 sequences; 28% of them appeared once. The ten biggest clones cover less than 9.5% of the sample.

The research as a whole found: Conclusive comparison of naive and antigen-experienced compartments was prevented by the profiling of bulk unsorted PBMCs. As age increased, observed TCR beta diversity per million T cells dropped in a roughly linear way, and a significant reduction was already evident by age approximately 40. Observed TCR beta diversity correlated strongly with the percentage of naive T cells measured by flow cytometry. Compared with the aged group, more naive CD4+ T cells, fewer expanded clones and increased TCR diversity were shown by the long-lived group, suggesting age selection. Estimates of total diversity based on one million sequenced T cells were regarded as lower bounds and as underestimates. Because donor CMV infection status was unknown, age-related changes in expanded clonotypes were potentially confounded.

This clonotype was seen many times. Which antigen it targets is not known. No much larger clone is present one base from it, and per-base qualities are unavailable. Donors were about 36 systemically healthy Caucasian individuals from Russia aged roughly 6 to 90 years. Around 10 milliliters of peripheral blood were collected from each donor into EDTA-treated Vacutainer tubes. Ficoll-Paque density-gradient centrifugation was used to isolate PBMCs, with at least 6.5 million obtained per sample. Trizol reagent was used to extract total RNA from the PBMCs, yielding at least 6 micrograms per sample. For every donor, an aliquot of PBMCs went through flow cytometry to measure the percentages of naive CD45RAhigh/CD27high T cells.

This clonotype was obtained from a woman aged 25 to 45 in good health. The sequence is built from TRBV20-1 and TRBJ2-5; the D segment cannot be called with confidence. Specimen: blood. The CDR3 loop reads CSAPVLRSATQYF. At the DNA level, the sequence is TGCAGTGCCCCCGTCCTCCGCTCGGCGACCCAGTACTTC.